Below, 27 T cell receptor beta chains from the same sample are listed, as sequenced in a study of Ad26.COV2.S vaccination and SARS-CoV-2 variants. The treatment: some 19 received Ad26.COV2.S at low or high dose, single or two shots; 5 received placebo; per-sample allocation not given. Repertoires come from day 63 after the first vaccine or placebo injection. TCRdb's copy holds only in-frame clones and misses some; the assay was immunoSEQ multiplex PCR. Of more than 300,000 clones in the sample, around 84% were seen once. The sample was peripheral blood, taken in a trial of Ad26.COV2.S vaccine versus placebo. Source of these receptors: a person between 18 and 60 years old who received the Ad26.COV2.S COVID-19 vaccine or a placebo.

The DNA of the CDR3 is TGTGCCTGGAGTCTCCAGACAGGGACTAATGAAAAACTGTTTTTT. As protein: CAWSLQTGTNEKLFF. The chain combines TRBV30 with TRBJ1-4; 7 nucleotides match TRBD1. Trimming at V came to 2 bases and at J to 2 bases, leaving 5 bases not matched to a gene. CDR1 and CDR2 from the germline V gene are GTSNPN and SVGIG (reference sequence). The CDR3 runs 15 residues.

V and J are TRBV2 and TRBJ2-1; 9 bases fit TRBD1. Germline CDR1 SNHLY, CDR2 FYNNEI. The CDR3 is made up of 15 amino acids. V was clipped by 6 bases and J by 6 bases; unmatched bases: 9. The CDR3, as DNA: TGTGCCAGCAGCAGGGACAGGGCCTCAATCAATGAGCAGTTCTTC. Translation: CASSRDRASINEQFF.

This clone is a singleton in its sample. The chain uses TRBV6-5 and TRBJ1-2; TRBD1 matches 9 bases. The CDR3 sequence is 14 residues long. Germline values: CDR1 MNHEY, CDR2 SVGAGI. V lost 6 bases, J lost 1 base, and 3 bases stayed unmatched. The CDR3 DNA sequence: TGTGCCAGCAGGGACAGGGGAGGTAACTATGGCTACACCTTC. It encodes CASRDRGGNYGYTF.

The chain uses TRBV19 and TRBJ2-3; the D gene is possibly TRBD1 (5 bases). V lost 2 bases to trimming and J lost 6 bases, with 12 bases between them. From germline, CDR1 is LNHDA and CDR2 SQIVND (reference sequence). There are 14 residues in the CDR3. The CDR3 region is CASSIKGVRDTQYF. The CDR3 DNA reads as TGTGCCAGTAGTATAAAAGGGGTCCGGGATACGCAGTATTTT.

This clone occurred once. The rearrangement joins TRBV4-3 to TRBJ1-1, with 7 bases that match TRBD1. With 1 base clipped from V and 0 bases from J, the junction kept 2 bases outside the gene matches. This CDR3 comprises 15 residues. Germline V gene sequence: CDR1 LGHNA, CDR2 YSLEER. The CDR3 DNA reads as TGCGCCAGCAGCCAAGGAGGGGGCCTGAACACTGAAGCTTTCTTT. Translated: CASSQGGGLNTEAFF.

Here the CDR3 DNA reads TGTGCCATCGCGTCTAGCGGGGGGGCGGCCAAAAACATTCAGTACTTC. It translates to CAIASSGGAAKNIQYF. The V and J genes are TRBV10-3 and TRBJ2-4; 12 bases fit TRBD2. Germline V gene sequence: CDR1 ENHRY, CDR2 SYGVKD. Losses at the gene ends were 8 bases for V and 1 base for J; bases not matched to a gene: 6. The CDR3 sequence is 16 residues long.

V gene TRBV21-1 combines with J gene TRBJ2-1; the table's D gene call, TRBD2, was not cross checked with the DNA. TRBV21-1 is deemed a pseudogene. The CDR3 length is 17 residues. The CDR3 sequence is CASSEEASVSSYNEQFF. In DNA form, the CDR3 reads TGTGCCAGCAGCGAGGAGGCATCGGTCAGCTCCTACAATGAGCAGTTCTTC.

This chain connects TRBV5-8 to TRBJ1-4; a possible D gene is TRBD1 (5 bases). Germline CDR1 SGHTS, CDR2 YDEGEE. V gave up 7 bases and J gave up 4 bases, with 20 bases separating them. This CDR3 has 16 residues. CDR3 sequence: CASRIGTGTLNEKLFF. The DNA of the CDR3 is TGTGCCAGCCGTATAGGGACGGGGACCCTTAATGAAAAACTGTTTTTT.

The chain employs TRBV7-3 and TRBJ2-5; a weak D match, TRBD1 (6 bases). The CDR3 extends over 15 amino acids. Germline CDR1 is SGHTA and CDR2 is FQGTGA. Trimming shortened V by 3 bases and J by 7 bases, and 18 bases separated the two germline ends. CDR3 residues: CASSFAPGLGATQYF. The CDR3 nucleotides read TGTGCCAGCAGCTTCGCTCCGGGTCTGGGGGCGACCCAGTACTTC.

This clone was counted between two and nine times. The rearrangement uses TRBV6-5 and TRBJ1-2; D is uncertain. Germline CDR1 reads MNHEY; CDR2 reads SVGAGI. The CDR3 consists of 12 residues. Trimming took off 9 bases at V and 8 bases at J, with 16 bases between the two ends. This CDR3 reads CASYFILEGYTF. The DNA for the CDR3 is TGTGCCAGTTATTTCATTTTAGAGGGCTACACCTTC.

This clone has a handful of counts. The chain recombines TRBV5-1 with TRBJ2-1, with 11 bases fitting TRBD2. The CDR3 contains 15 residues. Looked up from germline, CDR1 is SGHRS and CDR2 is YFSETQ. The junction had 2 bases not matched to a gene; V was cut back by 1 base and J by 5 bases. CDR3 protein: CASSLIAGGNNEQFF. The CDR3 DNA reads TGCGCCAGCAGCTTGATAGCGGGGGGGAACAATGAGCAGTTCTTC.

Only a few counts were recorded for this clone. The V gene is TRBV7-9, the J gene TRBJ1-3; weak D call: TRBD1 (5 bases). CDR1 and CDR2 from the germline V gene are SEHNR and FQNEAQ (reference sequence). Trimming took off 6 bases at V and 4 bases at J, with 13 bases between the two ends. The CDR3 spans 14 residues. CDR3 DNA sequence: TGTGCCAGCAGTCCACAAGGGGTAGGAAACACCATATATTTT. Amino acid sequence: CASSPQGVGNTIYF.

V usage is TRBV11-1 and J usage is TRBJ2-3; 9 nucleotides align to TRBD1. CDR1 is SGHAT and CDR2 is FQDESV in the germline V gene (reference sequence). This CDR3 has 16 residues. Germline trimming cut 5 bases from V and 5 bases from J; bases unmatched to any gene: 11. CDR3: CASSPTLTGGGDTQYF. In DNA form, the CDR3 reads TGTGCCAGCAGCCCTACTTTAACAGGGGGCGGAGATACGCAGTATTTT.

This sequence joins TRBV18 and TRBJ1-6; 12 bases map to TRBD1. Trimming cost V 5 bases and J 8 bases; bases outside gene matches: 4. The CDR3 is made up of 15 amino acids. Germline-derived CDR1 and CDR2 are KGHSH and LQKENI. The CDR3 region has the DNA TGTGCCAGCTCAGCCGGGACAGGGGGCGATTCACCCCTCCACTTT. Residues: CASSAGTGGDSPLHF.

This clone was picked up a small number of times. The V and J genes are TRBV4-2 and TRBJ1-6; D gene uncertain. The CDR3 is made up of 16 amino acids. Deletions cut 1 base from V and 3 bases from J, with 10 bases between. The germline CDR1 and CDR2 sequences are LGHNA and YNFKEQ. CDR3 region: CASSQGHLGYNSPLHF. The CDR3 DNA follows: TGTGCCAGCAGCCAAGGCCACTTGGGCTATAATTCACCCCTCCACTTT.

The chain combines TRBV10-2 with TRBJ2-5; the match to TRBD2 covers 8 bases. The CDR3 consists of 15 residues. The junction had 8 bases not matched to a gene; V was cut back by 3 bases and J by 5 bases. Germline V gene data show CDR1 as WSHSY and CDR2 as SAAADI. The CDR3 region has the DNA TGCGCCAGCAGTGACACGTCGTCTAGCGGGGAGACCCAGTACTTC. The encoded protein is CASSDTSSSGETQYF.

V usage is TRBV4-1 and J usage is TRBJ2-1; 8 nucleotides match TRBD2. This CDR3 has 18 amino acids. V lost 0 bases to trimming and J lost 7 bases; unmatched junction nucleotides: 14. CDR1 is MGHRA and CDR2 is YSYEKL in the germline V gene. The CDR3 sequence is CASSQDWPPLPGGNEQFF. CDR3 bases: TGCGCCAGCAGCCAAGATTGGCCCCCACTCCCGGGAGGGAATGAGCAGTTCTTC.

The chain carries TRBV3-1 (or the pseudogene TRBV3-2) and TRBJ2-1; TRBD2 might be the D (6 bases). Germline loops: CDR1 LGHDT, CDR2 YNNKEL (reference sequence). V lost 1 base to trimming and J lost 6 bases, with 13 bases between them. This CDR3 comprises 15 residues. The CDR3 region is CASSQVGSGGNEQFF. CDR3 nucleotides: TGTGCCAGCAGCCAAGTCGGGTCCGGGGGCAATGAGCAGTTCTTC.

The chain employs TRBV6-5 and TRBJ1-4, with 7 positions matching TRBD1. Germline values: CDR1 MNHEY, CDR2 SVGAGI. CDR3 length equals 15 residues. V lost 5 bases, J lost 8 bases, and 11 bases stayed unmatched. CDR3 protein: CASSLQTGIGEKLFF. The CDR3 DNA is TGTGCCAGCAGTCTACAGACAGGGATTGGAGAAAAACTGTTTTTT.

This clone was seen a few times. V usage is TRBV5-1 and J usage is TRBJ1-2; tentative D call: TRBD1 (6 bases). This CDR3 has 15 residues. Deletions cut 4 bases from V and 5 bases from J, with 18 bases between. The germline V gene encodes CDR1 SGHRS and CDR2 YFSETQ. The CDR3 nucleotides are TGCGCCAGCAGCCTAATAGGGGGTGGAGGTTATGGCTACACCTTC. As protein: CASSLIGGGGYGYTF.

The rearrangement joins TRBV19 to TRBJ2-2; possibly TRBD2 for D (6 bases). The germline V and J ends were trimmed by 4 bases and 3 bases, with 9 bases remaining between them. This CDR3 has 14 amino acids. Germline V gene lookup returns CDR1 LNHDA and CDR2 SQIVND (reference sequence). CDR3 sequence: CASSSRDYTGELFF. The CDR3 DNA follows: TGTGCCAGTAGTAGCCGGGACTACACCGGGGAGCTGTTTTTT.

This sequence joins TRBV21-1 and TRBJ1-1; no check of the table's D call, TRBD1, against the DNA was made. TRBV21-1 is designated a pseudogene. This CDR3 contains 15 residues. The CDR3 here is CASSKVGPCTTEAFF. DNA for the CDR3: TGTGCCAGCAGCAAAGTGGGGCCCTGTACCACTGAAGCTTTCTTT.

The chain has TRBV7-2 and TRBJ2-1, with D possibly TRBD2 on 7 matching bases. CDR3 length equals 16 residues. V gave up 5 bases and J gave up 5 bases, with 19 bases separating them. Germline CDR1 is SGHTA and CDR2 is FQGNSA. This chain's CDR3 is CASSPMLGGQDNEQFF. DNA for the CDR3: TGTGCCAGCAGCCCTATGCTCGGGGGGCAGGACAATGAGCAGTTCTTC.

The chain employs TRBV7-2 and TRBJ1-2; D remains unclear. Germline loops: CDR1 SGHTA, CDR2 FQGNSA. The CDR3 contains 14 residues. V shed 5 bases and J shed 2 bases, with 12 bases lying between them. CDR3 residues: CASSLMVGNYGYTF. The CDR3 DNA reads TGTGCCAGCAGCCTGATGGTCGGGAACTATGGCTACACCTTC.

The gene calls are TRBV30 and TRBJ2-7, with a tentative D call TRBD2 (5 bases). Trimming shortened V by 3 bases and J by 1 base, and 13 bases separated the two germline ends. The CDR3 loop spans 14 amino acids. Germline CDR1 and CDR2: GTSNPN and SVGIG (reference sequence). CDR3 nucleotide sequence: TGTGCCTGGAGGGAGAAGGGAGCTTCCTACGAGCAGTACTTC. Translating it yields CAWREKGASYEQYF.

The chain combines TRBV6-5 with TRBJ2-7, with TRBD2 matching 8 bases. V was clipped by 4 bases and J by 2 bases; unmatched bases: 1. Per germline, CDR1 MNHEY and CDR2 SVGAGI. CDR3 length equals 13 residues. The CDR3, as DNA: TGTGCCAGCAGTTCGGGGGGGCCCTACGAGCAGTACTTC. As protein: CASSSGGPYEQYF.

This chain joins TRBV11-2 and TRBJ2-3; D is possibly TRBD2 (5 bases). The CDR3 extends over 15 amino acids. Between the trimmed V and J ends, which lost 2 bases and 8 bases, there was a span of 17 bases. From germline, CDR1 is SGHAT and CDR2 FQNNGV. As DNA, the CDR3 is TGTGCCAGCAGCTTACGAGGACGGGAATCCGGTACGCAGTATTTT. Amino acid sequence: CASSLRGRESGTQYF.